Described below is a single T cell receptor beta chain sequence and its context. Sequencing used immunoSEQ multiplex PCR; TCRdb keeps in-frame clones, though not all of them. Here the sample spans about 60,000 clones, more than 75% being singletons. The source of the sample is a study of blood T cell repertoires in COVID-19. Study-level information: The United States, Italy and Spain provided the acute and convalescent COVID-19 samples.

Trimming took 4 bases from V and 5 from J, leaving 12 bases between them. Germline lookup yields CDR1 KGHSH and CDR2 LQKENI. This CDR3 comprises 14 residues. Sequenced sample: peripheral blood. The J gene is TRBJ1-5, the V gene TRBV18; weak D call: TRBD1 (6 bases). The receptor comes from a woman at least 80 years old with acute or convalescent COVID-19. The CDR3 nucleotides are TGTGCCAGCTCACGGGACTACAGGGATCAGCCCCAGCATTTT. It translates to CASSRDYRDQPQHF.